This entry concerns a single TCR beta chain. What it binds is unknown. Read data end 3 residues before the CDR3 end; the end is taken from the germline J gene. The germline V gene encodes CDR1 SEHNR and CDR2 FQNEAQ (reference sequence). The CDR3 is 15 residues long. The data are from a study of T cells in women clearing cervical HPV infection. Overall study context: Donors had HPV16-related CIN3 or worse; 2 had invasive cancer. Control women cleared a single incident HPV16 infection within 12 months.

Profiling relied on immunoSEQ multiplex PCR, and the TCRdb table lists in-frame clones only, not all of them. Its table records tens of thousands of clones. Overall study findings and caveats: CIN3+ cases had significantly higher TCR richness than controls; evenness did not differ.

The receptor's source is a woman between 18 and 75 years old with a cervical HPV16 infection that either progressed to CIN3+ or cleared (not recorded which). This chain uses TRBV7-9 with TRBJ2-2; D might be TRBD1 (6 bases). The sample was blood buffy coat. The CDR3 DNA, read in part, is TGTGCCAGCAGCCCCCGACAGGCAACTAATGAAAAG. Encoded protein: CASSPRQATNEK. The entire CDR3 protein is CASSPRQATNEKLFF. The full variable domain, in which reference TRBV7-9 and TRBJ2-2 provide the parts outside the CDR3, is DTGVSQNPRHKITKRGQNVTFRCDPISEHNRLYWYRQTLGQGPEFLTYFQNEAQLEKSRLLSDRFSAERPKGSFSTLEIQRTEQGDSAMYLCASSPRQATNEKLFFGEGSRLTVL.